The T cell receptor (beta chain) under discussion was sequenced for a study of cytomegalovirus exposure and HLA in healthy donors. Repertoires were generated with immunoSEQ multiplex PCR, while TCRdb's copy carries only in-frame clones and drops some. Altogether roughly 120,000 clones are present, roughly 90% being singletons, with the ten largest covering approximately 2%. Germline V lookup: CDR1 MDHEN, CDR2 SYDVKM. V dropped 4 bases and J dropped 4 bases, with 8 bases sitting between them. This CDR3 is built from 12 residues. Study-level findings and limits: Both high specificity and high sensitivity reportedly marked the classifier's diagnosis of cytomegalovirus status.

As for this clone: Antigen specificity is unknown.

The rearrangement links TRBV28 to TRBJ2-7, with no clear D. The clonotype originates from a woman aged 18 to 35 in good health and CMV-seronegative. Sequenced input: PBMCs. This CDR3 reads CASSYTTYEQYF. The CDR3 DNA reads as TGTGCCAGCAGTTATACCACTTACGAGCAGTACTTC.